Presented here are 32 T cell receptor beta chains from one specimen sequenced in a study of sequential checkpoint blockade in melanoma. Treatment given: randomized to nivolumab then ipilimumab (arm A) or the reverse (arm B). Data came from immunoSEQ multiplex PCR; TCRdb stores just in-frame clones and leaves some out. The sample holds 2,500 to 3,500 clones, over 25% seen once. The material sequenced was tumor tissue (inferred from file names), taken from a patient given nivolumab and ipilimumab in sequence. The receptors stem from a human donor with melanoma.

The CDR3 nucleotides are TGTGCCATCAGTGAGGGGACACCGAAGTTCAATGAGCAGTTCTTC. This gives the protein CAISEGTPKFNEQFF. The chain is built from TRBV10-3 and TRBJ2-1; the D gene is possibly TRBD1 (6 bases). The ends were cut back, 2 bases at V and 6 bases at J, with 14 bases in the middle. CDR3 size: 15 residues. Per the germline V gene, CDR1 is ENHRY and CDR2 is SYGVKD.

The chain employs TRBV15 and TRBJ2-2; weak D call: TRBD1 (7 bases). The CDR3 runs 14 residues. V lost 6 bases to trimming and J lost 5 bases, with 13 bases between them. The germline V gene has CDR1 LNHNV and CDR2 YYDKDF (reference sequence). CDR3 protein: CATREGAYTGELFF. DNA for the CDR3: TGTGCCACCAGGGAGGGGGCGTATACCGGGGAGCTGTTTTTT.

The chain has TRBV30 and TRBJ1-5, with 9 bases aligning to TRBD1. Germline V gene data show CDR1 as GTSNPN and CDR2 as SVGIG (reference sequence). This CDR3 spans 14 amino acids. V was clipped by 1 base and J by 2 bases; unmatched bases: 0. In DNA, the CDR3 is TGTGCCTGGAGTGGGACAGGGGGCAATCAGCCCCAGCATTTT. This translates into CAWSGTGGNQPQHF.

In the case of this clone: A read error may account for a junction end that differs from germline. The rearrangement links TRBV6-8 to TRBJ2-1; 8 positions match TRBD1. Germline values: CDR1 MNHGY, CDR2 SAAAGT. The CDR3 has 15 residues. Here the CDR3 DNA reads TGTGCCAGCAGTGACTCAACAGGGGGTCATGATGAGCAGTTCTTC. This translates into CASSDSTGGHDEQFF.

The CDR3 spells CASSWGAGSSYGYTF. The CDR3 DNA sequence: TGCGCCAGCAGCTGGGGGGCAGGGTCCTCTTATGGCTACACCTTC. The V and J genes are TRBV5-1 and TRBJ1-2; the D gene is possibly TRBD1 (6 bases). With 3 bases removed from V and 5 bases from J, the gap between germline ends came to 17 bases. The germline CDR1 and CDR2 sequences are SGHRS and YFSETQ. The CDR3 covers 15 residues.

This clone came up a few times. In DNA form, the CDR3 reads TGTGCCAGCAGCCATGACAGGGACCAAGAGACCCAGTACTTC. Its translation is CASSHDRDQETQYF. The chain links TRBV7-6 to TRBJ2-5; 7 bases align to TRBD1. CDR1 SGHVS and CDR2 FNYEAQ come from the germline V gene. The CDR3 is made up of 14 amino acids. V was clipped by 5 bases and J by 0 bases; unmatched bases: 3.

By sample fraction, this clone is medium-sized. The chain has TRBV11-3 and TRBJ1-1; D not certain. The germline V gene encodes CDR1 SGHNT and CDR2 YENEEA. V was trimmed by 5 bases and J by 0 bases, leaving 13 bases between them. CDR3 length: 15 amino acids. The CDR3 DNA is TGTGCCAGCAGCCTCCTTCCGGTTTTGAACACTGAAGCTTTCTTT. This gives the protein CASSLLPVLNTEAFF.

In DNA form, the CDR3 reads TGCGCCAGCAGTCCCAGGAGCTCTGGGGCCAACGTCCTGACTTTC. Translation gives CASSPRSSGANVLTF. The chain employs TRBV5-1 and TRBJ2-6; unclear D gene. Trimming removed 5 bases from V and 0 bases from J, with 9 bases in between. Germline assignment: CDR1 SGHRS and CDR2 YFSETQ. This CDR3 has 15 amino acids.

J is TRBJ2-1 and V is TRBV23-1, with 10 bases fitting TRBD2. TRBV23-1 is an ORF for which the function is uncertain. V was pared by 6 bases and J by 14 bases, with 10 bases of the junction left unmatched. This CDR3 is built from 13 residues. The CDR3 here is CASSLVSSGSKFF. The CDR3 DNA reads as TGCGCCAGCAGCTTAGTTTCTAGCGGGAGTAAGTTCTTC.

V usage is TRBV6-8 and J usage is TRBJ2-1; TRBD2 is a possible D gene (7 bases). Per the germline V gene, CDR1 is MNHGY and CDR2 is SAAAGT. V lost 5 bases to trimming and J lost 0 bases, with 14 bases between them. This CDR3 has 16 residues. CDR3 loop: CASSTGGQSSYNEQFF. Written as DNA, the CDR3 is TGTGCCAGCAGTACGGGGGGACAAAGCTCCTACAATGAGCAGTTCTTC.

The CDR3 protein is CASGLVRDTVNTEAFF. CDR3 nucleotides: TGTGCTAGTGGTTTGGTACGGGACACGGTGAACACTGAAGCTTTCTTT. The genes are TRBV12-5 and TRBJ1-1; tentative D call: TRBD1 (6 bases). The CDR3 runs to 16 residues. V lost 0 bases, J lost 0 bases, and 11 bases lay in between. Germline assignment: CDR1 LGHNT and CDR2 FRNRAP.

In its sample, this clone was seen a few times. This rearrangement joins TRBV28 to TRBJ1-5, with D perhaps matching TRBD1 (5 bases). Trimming pared 4 bases from V and 6 bases from J, leaving 19 bases between. Per the germline V gene, CDR1 is MDHEN and CDR2 is SYDVKM. The CDR3 has 16 residues. CDR3 in DNA: TGTGCCAGCAGTTATGGGGATTGGAGGGGAGGTCAGCCCCAGCATTTT. It yields the protein CASSYGDWRGGQPQHF.

This chain connects TRBV18 to TRBJ2-5, with a weak D call TRBD1 (6 bases). The CDR3 contains 14 residues. Germline V gene sequence: CDR1 KGHSH, CDR2 LQKENI. V was clipped by 5 bases and J by 1 base, with 11 bases between them. The CDR3 DNA is TGTGCCAGCTCAAGGCAGGGGTCCCAAGAGACCCAGTACTTC. Protein sequence: CASSRQGSQETQYF.

The rearrangement links TRBV29-1 to TRBJ2-5, with D unresolved. CDR1 is SQVTM, CDR2 ANQGSEA, per germline. This CDR3 has 12 amino acids. V dropped 8 bases and J dropped 1 base, with 11 bases sitting between them. The CDR3 sequence is CSSAESQETQYF. Written as DNA, the CDR3 is TGCAGCTCCGCCGAGAGCCAAGAGACCCAGTACTTC.

The CDR3 protein is CASSYADGTDYEQYF. CDR3 nucleotide sequence: TGTGCCAGCAGCTACGCCGACGGGACAGACTACGAGCAGTACTTC. The chain couples TRBV28 to TRBJ2-7; 7 bases align to TRBD1. The V and J ends lost 6 bases and 3 bases, in that order; junction bases with no gene match: 11. CDR1 is MDHEN and CDR2 is SYDVKM in the germline V gene. The length of the CDR3 is 15 residues.

The chain recombines TRBV18 with TRBJ2-1, with TRBD2 matching over 12 bases. This CDR3 comprises 17 residues. From germline, CDR1 is KGHSH and CDR2 LQKENI. The V segment lost 5 bases and the J segment 8 bases; nucleotides outside the gene matches: 13. CDR3 bases: TGTGCCAGCTCATTCCGCCTAGCGGGAGGGCCTATGGATGAGCAGTTCTTC. It yields the protein CASSFRLAGGPMDEQFF.

The chain is built from TRBV14 and TRBJ2-7, with 8 bases that match TRBD1. The junction had 10 bases not matched to a gene; V was cut back by 4 bases and J by 5 bases. Germline V gene data show CDR1 as SGHDN and CDR2 as FVKESK. The CDR3 is 15 amino acids. CDR3 bases: TGTGCCAGCAGCCCCCTAACCGGGGACAGGAACGAGCAGTACTTC. Translation gives CASSPLTGDRNEQYF.

This sequence joins TRBV6-8 and TRBJ2-1; D is unclear. V was clipped by 5 bases and J by 6 bases, with 11 bases between them. Germline assignment: CDR1 MNHGY and CDR2 SAAAGT. This CDR3 is built from 13 residues. Here the CDR3 reads CASSDEYGNEQFF. The CDR3 coding sequence is TGTGCCAGCAGTGACGAGTACGGCAATGAGCAGTTCTTC.

This clone has more than one count but fewer than ten. The chain carries TRBV6-8 and TRBJ1-5; D gene uncertain. Trimming stripped 6 bases from V and 0 bases from J, with 12 bases between. In germline, CDR1 is MNHGY, CDR2 SAAAGT. The CDR3 consists of 15 residues. CDR3 DNA: TGTGCCAGCAGCCCGGGCGGGTATAGCAATCAGCCCCAGCATTTT. It is translated as CASSPGGYSNQPQHF.

This clone was recorded a few times. This chain connects TRBV6-8 to TRBJ2-1; possibly TRBD1 for D (6 bases). V was pared by 5 bases and J by 6 bases, with 14 bases between. Germline CDR1 is MNHGY and CDR2 is SAAAGT. CDR3 length: 14 amino acids. The CDR3 coding sequence is TGTGCCAGCAGTGGGGGCCCCGAGGGCAATGAGCAGTTCTTC. Amino acids: CASSGGPEGNEQFF.

The J gene is TRBJ1-3, the V gene TRBV28, with D maybe TRBD1 (5 bases). V lost 7 bases, J lost 3 bases, and 16 bases lay in between. Looked up from germline, CDR1 is MDHEN and CDR2 is SYDVKM. This CDR3 comprises 15 residues. CDR3 sequence reads: CASTALRVFGNTIYF. The CDR3 nucleotides read TGTGCCAGCACCGCCCTCAGGGTTTTTGGAAACACCATATATTTT.

This clone turned up a few times. The rearrangement joins TRBV9 to TRBJ1-2; 7 nucleotides line up with TRBD1. The V gene end was trimmed by 5 bases and the J gene end by 5 bases; junction bases not matched to a gene: 6. This CDR3 spans 13 amino acids. Germline-derived CDR1 and CDR2 are SGDLS and YYNGEE. The CDR3 here is CASSEQQGYGYTF. CDR3 sequence (DNA): TGTGCCAGCAGTGAACAACAGGGGTATGGCTACACCTTC.

This clone appeared a few times. The J gene is TRBJ1-4, the V gene TRBV6-8; 9 bases match TRBD1. V trimming: 2 bases; J trimming: 8 bases; junction bases outside the gene matches: 3. CDR1 MNHGY and CDR2 SAAAGT come from the germline V gene. This CDR3 is built from 14 residues. The chain's CDR3 is CASSYLTGGEKLFF. The CDR3 region has the DNA TGTGCCAGCAGTTACCTGACAGGGGGGGAAAAACTGTTTTTT.

The chain uses TRBV19 and TRBJ1-2, with D hard to call. With 6 bases removed from V and 8 bases from J, the gap between germline ends came to 16 bases. The CDR3 consists of 13 residues. The germline CDR1 and CDR2 sequences are LNHDA and SQIVND (reference sequence). The DNA of the CDR3 is TGTGCCAGTAGATTTGTCCTGGGAAGCGGCTACACCTTC. This sequence encodes CASRFVLGSGYTF.

The rearrangement links TRBV28 to TRBJ2-1; the D gene is possibly TRBD1 (6 bases). The CDR3 extends over 16 amino acids. Germline values: CDR1 MDHEN, CDR2 SYDVKM. The V and J ends lost 0 bases and 0 bases respectively, with 9 bases between them. This chain's CDR3 is CASSLWGASSYNEQFF. DNA for the CDR3: TGTGCCAGCAGTTTATGGGGGGCTAGCTCCTACAATGAGCAGTTCTTC.

The table lists this clone with a few counts. The V and J genes are TRBV11-3 and TRBJ2-3, with a weak D call TRBD1 (5 bases). The CDR3 length is 15 residues. The germline V gene encodes CDR1 SGHNT and CDR2 YENEEA. Trimming removed 1 base at V and 4 bases at J, with 12 bases between. CDR3: CASSLGAQGADTQYF. CDR3 coding DNA: TGTGCCAGCAGCTTAGGGGCCCAGGGCGCAGATACGCAGTATTTT.

The V gene is TRBV27, the J gene TRBJ2-1, with 9 bases lining up with TRBD2. V gave up 2 bases and J gave up 6 bases; unmatched junction bases: 11. Germline CDR1 and CDR2: MNHEY and SMNVEV (reference sequence). The CDR3 runs 17 residues. CDR3 in amino acids: CASSLRTGTSHINEQFF. The CDR3 DNA is TGTGCCAGCAGTTTACGTACCGGGACTAGCCATATCAATGAGCAGTTCTTC.

The chain recombines TRBV19 with TRBJ2-5; possibly TRBD1 for D (5 bases). V shed 3 bases and J shed 4 bases, with 12 bases lying between them. CDR3 length: 14 residues. CDR1 and CDR2 from the germline V gene are LNHDA and SQIVND (reference sequence). The CDR3 spells CASSIGQGGETQYF. The CDR3 DNA follows: TGTGCCAGTAGTATTGGGCAGGGTGGAGAGACCCAGTACTTC. The variable domain in full, with the rest retrieved from reference TRBV19 and TRBJ2-5, is DGGITQSPKYLFRKEGQNVTLSCEQNLNHDAMYWYRQDPGQGLRLIYYSQIVNDFQKGDIAEGYSVSREKKESFPLTVTSAQKNPTAFYLCASSIGQGGETQYFGPGTRLLVL.

This clone occurred a few times. The V gene is TRBV15, the J gene TRBJ2-3; no clear D gene. The germline gives CDR1 LNHNV, CDR2 YYDKDF (reference sequence). Trimming took off 4 bases at V and 6 bases at J, with 14 bases between the two ends. The CDR3 has 14 residues. The CDR3 DNA sequence: TGTGCCACCAGCACCCGCCTGTTGGGGGATACGCAGTATTTT. This encodes CATSTRLLGDTQYF.

A few counts support this clone. The chain joins TRBV19 to TRBJ1-1; 8 nucleotides align to TRBD1. In germline, CDR1 is LNHDA, CDR2 SQIVND (reference sequence). This CDR3 is 13 amino acids long. J lost 4 bases, V lost 4 bases, and 2 bases had no gene match. The CDR3 loop reads CASSKDRVTEAFF. Here the CDR3 DNA reads TGTGCCAGTAGTAAGGACAGGGTCACTGAAGCTTTCTTT.

This clone was detected only a few times. V is TRBV7-6 and J is TRBJ2-2; D may correspond to TRBD1 or TRBD2 (5 bases each). The CDR3 runs to 15 residues. Germline lookup yields CDR1 SGHVS and CDR2 FNYEAQ. V lost 3 bases and J 8 bases, leaving 16 bases between the germline ends. The CDR3 reads CASSFGATGRGELFF. In nucleotides, the CDR3 is TGTGCCAGCAGCTTTGGTGCGACGGGGCGGGGGGAGCTGTTTTTT.

This clone has more than one count but fewer than ten. The chain employs TRBV6-7 and TRBJ2-7; the D gene is possibly TRBD2 (5 bases). TRBV6-7 is an ORF, with its function uncertain. V lost 2 bases, J lost 0 bases, and 11 bases lay in between. This CDR3 spans 15 amino acids. The CDR3 sequence is CASSYGRAYSYEQYF. The CDR3 nucleotides read TGTGCCAGCAGTTACGGGCGGGCCTACTCCTACGAGCAGTACTTC.